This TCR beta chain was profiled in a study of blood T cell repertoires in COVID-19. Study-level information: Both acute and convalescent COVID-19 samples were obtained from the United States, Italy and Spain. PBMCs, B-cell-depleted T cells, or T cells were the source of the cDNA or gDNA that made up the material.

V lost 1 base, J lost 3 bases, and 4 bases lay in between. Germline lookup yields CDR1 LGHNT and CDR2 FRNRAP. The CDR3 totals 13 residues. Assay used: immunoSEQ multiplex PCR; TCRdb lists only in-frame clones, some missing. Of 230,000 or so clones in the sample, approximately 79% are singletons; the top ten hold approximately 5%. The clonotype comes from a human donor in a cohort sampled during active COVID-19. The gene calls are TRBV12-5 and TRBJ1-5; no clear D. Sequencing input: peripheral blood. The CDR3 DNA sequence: TGTGCTAGTGGTTTGGGTCTCAATCAGCCCCAGCATTTT. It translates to CASGLGLNQPQHF.